A selection of T cell receptor beta chains follows, all from one sample in a study of blood T cells in healthy people across ages. Using its own MiXCR run on the 5' RACE reads, TCRdb lists one record per CDR3 protein. The data show about 1.6 million distinct CDR3 sequences, with about 31% seen just once and about 11% held by the top ten. The sample taken for sequencing was blood. The receptors originated from a young woman in good health. Both conserved end residues are part of each CDR3. The order of the fields is CDR3 protein, CDR3 DNA, D gene, V gene, J gene, clone size. The D gene is left open where the match is weak. Size tells how often a clone was seen (once, few, many) or the class of an expanded clone, and some rows leave it out.

cdr3_aa: CASSQGPSYNEQFF
cdr3_nt: TGTGCCAGCAGCCAGGGCCCTTCCTACAATGAGCAGTTCTTC
d_call: NA
v_call: TRBV7-9
j_call: TRBJ2-1
clone_size: many

cdr3_aa: CSVKGSTEAFF
cdr3_nt: TGCAGCGTTAAAGGGTCCACTGAAGCTTTCTTT
d_call: NA
v_call: TRBV29-1
j_call: TRBJ1-1
clone_size: few

cdr3_aa: CSPRQGSTGEQYF
cdr3_nt: TGCAGCCCACGTCAGGGGTCGACTGGGGAGCAGTACTTC
d_call: NA
v_call: TRBV20-1
j_call: TRBJ2-7
clone_size: NA

cdr3_aa: CASSQGGFDETQYF
cdr3_nt: TGTGCCAGCAGCCAAGGAGGTTTTGATGAGACCCAGTACTTC
d_call: NA
v_call: TRBV3-1
j_call: TRBJ2-5
clone_size: few

cdr3_aa: CASSLMRSGEQFF
cdr3_nt: TGTGCCAGCAGCTTAATGAGGTCAGGAGAGCAGTTCTTC
d_call: NA
v_call: TRBV7-3
j_call: TRBJ2-1
clone_size: few

cdr3_aa: CASSFEAAANEKLFF
cdr3_nt: TGTGCCAGCAGCTTTGAGGCCGCCGCCAACGAAAAACTGTTTTTT
d_call: NA
v_call: TRBV7-9
j_call: TRBJ1-4
clone_size: few

cdr3_aa: CASSPRTGDRDTQYF
cdr3_nt: TGTGCCAGCAGCCCGCGGACGGGGGACAGGGATACGCAGTATTTT
d_call: TRBD1
v_call: TRBV13
j_call: TRBJ2-3
clone_size: NA

cdr3_aa: CASSPAGSVDNEQFF
cdr3_nt: TGTGCCAGCAGCCCCGCCGGGTCGGTGGACAATGAGCAGTTCTTC
d_call: NA
v_call: TRBV9
j_call: TRBJ2-1
clone_size: few

cdr3_aa: CASSRGQGSNTEAFF
cdr3_nt: TGCGCCAGCAGCCGAGGACAGGGCTCGAACACTGAAGCTTTCTTT
d_call: TRBD1
v_call: TRBV4-1
j_call: TRBJ1-1
clone_size: few

cdr3_aa: CASSYSFLLEPGANVLTF
cdr3_nt: TGTGCCAGCAGTTACTCCTTCCTCCTAGAGCCCGGGGCCAACGTCCTGACTTTC
d_call: NA
v_call: TRBV6-5
j_call: TRBJ2-6
clone_size: NA